This T cell receptor (beta chain) is drawn from a study of somatic mutations in cytotoxic T cells in rheumatoid arthritis. Study results and caveats: Rheumatoid arthritis patients and age-matched healthy controls showed no significant difference in CD8+ T-cell clonality.

The healthy control group was made up of blood donors, who had a median age of roughly 60 years (range about 21-75) and were more than 45% female. The assay was immunoSEQ multiplex PCR, and TCRdb's table has in-frame clones only and misses some. This table holds some 13,000 clones, about 80% found once. On this clone itself: The antigen is undetermined.

The source of this sequence is a man in his forties or fifties in good health. The sequenced material came from CD8+ T cells sorted from blood.

In nucleotides, the CDR3 is TGCGCCAGCAGCTTGGAATCTGGGGCCCCTTCACCCCTCCACTTT. It translates to CASSLESGAPSPLHF. The rearrangement links TRBV5-1 to TRBJ1-6; a possible D gene is TRBD1 (5 bases). Germline CDR1 reads SGHRS; CDR2 reads YFSETQ. Trimming stripped 0 bases from V and 9 bases from J, with 13 bases between. The CDR3 spans 15 residues.